This T cell receptor (beta chain) was profiled in a study of shared clonotypes between healthy human individuals. CD45RO-negative, CCR7-positively selected cells formed the naive CD8 fraction, excluding terminally differentiated effector memory CD45RA+ cells. From germline, CDR1 is SQVTM and CDR2 ANQGSEA. The CDR3 sequence is 16 residues long. The V and J ends lost 4 bases and 2 bases, in that order; junction bases with no gene match: 11. TCRdb's copy holds only in-frame clones and misses some; the assay was immunoSEQ multiplex PCR. Of hundreds of thousands of clones listed, around 96% are singletons.

This rearrangement joins TRBV29-1 to TRBJ2-1; 7 nucleotides line up with TRBD2. The clonotype comes from a woman aged 25-40 years in good health. Sequencing was carried out using naive CD8+ T cells sorted from blood. The CDR3 nucleotides are TGCAGCGTTGTAGAATGGGCGGGGGACCCCTACAATGAGCAGTTCTTC. This gives the protein CSVVEWAGDPYNEQFF.